These T cell receptor beta chains were read from a single sample in a study of blood T cell repertoires in COVID-19. Assay: immunoSEQ multiplex PCR; the TCRdb copy retains only in-frame clones and omits some. The data contain about half a million clones, 89% of them singletons. Sequenced material: peripheral blood. The source is a man aged 18 to 29 with COVID-19, enrolled during active disease. Each CDR3 is given with its conserved first and last residue. D genes are given only for firm matches. Some rows have no size entry. The others give once, few or many, or a class for an expanded clone.

len	v_gene	j_gene	d_gene	abundance	CDR3aa	CDR3nt
15	TRBV30	TRBJ1-1	TRBD1	once	CAWRTGLLGNTEAFF	TGTGCCTGGAGGACAGGGCTCCTCGGGAACACTGAAGCTTTCTTT
15	TRBV7-9	TRBJ2-3	TRBD2	.	CASSIRLAGTDTQYF	TGTGCCAGCAGCATTCGACTAGCGGGGACAGATACGCAGTATTTT
15	TRBV25-1	TRBJ1-4	TRBD1	.	CASSDTGTALEKLFF	TGTGCCAGCAGTGACACCGGGACAGCCCTCGAAAAACTGTTTTTT
16	TRBV11-3	TRBJ2-4	.	.	CASSLDRERAKNIQYF	TGTGCCAGCAGCTTAGATCGGGAGCGAGCCAAAAACATTCAGTACTTC
13	TRBV19	TRBJ1-2	.	.	CASRDSEGDGYTF	TGTGCCAGTAGAGATTCTGAGGGGGACGGCTACACCTTC
15	TRBV4-1	TRBJ1-1	TRBD1	.	CASSQGQGMNTEAFF	TGCGCCAGCAGCCAAGGACAGGGGATGAACACTGAAGCTTTCTTT
17	TRBV7-8	TRBJ2-3	.	once	CASSLGPWGGSTDTQYF	TGTGCCAGCAGCTTAGGTCCGTGGGGAGGAAGCACAGATACGCAGTATTTT
14	TRBV19	TRBJ1-1	.	.	CASSRGRVNTEAFF	TGTGCCAGTTCCAGGGGAAGGGTTAACACTGAAGCTTTCTTT
16	TRBV5-6	TRBJ2-7	TRBD2	.	CASSFFLGTSVYEQYF	TGTGCCAGCAGCTTTTTCTTAGGGACTAGTGTCTACGAGCAGTACTTC
20	TRBV7-3	TRBJ2-7	TRBD2	.	CASSLRPGTSGRIGSYEQYF	TGTGCCAGCAGCTTAAGACCCGGGACTAGCGGGAGAATTGGGTCCTACGAGCAGTACTTC
13	TRBV3-1/TRBV3-2	TRBJ2-5	.	.	CASSRLGQETQYF	TGTGCCAGCAGCAGACTAGGCCAAGAGACCCAGTACTTC
15	TRBV7-6	TRBJ2-5	TRBD2	.	CASSLDPGLEETQYF	TGTGCCAGCAGCTTAGACCCGGGACTAGAAGAGACCCAGTACTTC
16	TRBV18	TRBJ2-1	TRBD2	once	CASSPRLAEVYNEQFF	TGTGCCAGCTCACCAAGACTAGCGGAAGTCTACAATGAGCAGTTCTTC
14	TRBV7-2	TRBJ1-2	.	.	CASSLEGVGPGYTF	TGTGCCAGCAGCCTCGAAGGAGTTGGCCCTGGCTACACCTTC
12	TRBV28	TRBJ2-7	.	.	CASSLFRGEQYF	TGTGCCAGCAGTTTATTCAGGGGCGAGCAGTACTTC
13	TRBV19	TRBJ1-2	TRBD1	.	CAGGTGSNYGYTF	TGTGCCGGAGGGACAGGGTCCAACTATGGCTACACCTTC
15	TRBV5-4	TRBJ1-6	.	.	CASSLDDRENSPLHF	TGTGCCAGCAGCTTAGATGACAGAGAAAATTCACCCCTCCACTTT
16	TRBV5-4	TRBJ2-1	TRBD1	.	CATTTGLGGLRYEQFF	TGTGCCACAACGACAGGGTTAGGCGGGTTAAGGTATGAGCAGTTCTTC
15	TRBV5-1	TRBJ2-1	.	.	CASSLFQGSYNEQFF	TGCGCCAGCAGCTTGTTCCAGGGCTCCTACAATGAGCAGTTCTTC
16	TRBV9	TRBJ2-7	TRBD2	.	CASSHKVGTSLNEQYF	TGTGCCAGCAGCCACAAAGTAGGGACTAGTCTCAACGAGCAGTACTTC
13	TRBV3-1/TRBV3-2	TRBJ2-5	TRBD2	.	CASSLSGRETQYF	TGTGCCAGCAGCCTTAGCGGGCGGGAGACCCAGTACTTC
12	TRBV19	TRBJ1-5	.	.	CASSIGGVAQHF	TGTGCCAGTAGTATAGGGGGGGTTGCCCAGCATTTT
18	TRBV5-1	TRBJ2-3	TRBD2	few	CASSWGEGASGGGNTQYF	TGCGCCAGCAGCTGGGGCGAGGGGGCTAGCGGGGGCGGAAATACGCAGTATTTT
16	TRBV5-1	TRBJ2-2	TRBD1	.	CASSPRTGDSTGELFF	TGCGCCAGCAGCCCGCGGACAGGGGATAGCACCGGGGAGCTGTTTTTT
14	TRBV9	TRBJ2-3	.	.	CASSVESERNTQYF	TGTGCCAGCAGCGTAGAGTCTGAGCGAAATACGCAGTATTTT
16	TRBV4-1	TRBJ2-1	TRBD1	.	CASSQMGQGGGNEQFF	TGCGCCAGCAGCCAAATGGGACAGGGAGGTGGGAATGAGCAGTTCTTC
15	TRBV13	TRBJ2-7	TRBD2	.	CASSGSGRAFYEQYF	TGTGCCAGCAGCGGTAGCGGGAGGGCCTTCTACGAGCAGTACTTC
16	TRBV5-1	TRBJ2-1	TRBD1	.	CASSRPGQGAYNEQFF	TGCGCCAGCAGCAGACCTGGACAGGGGGCCTACAATGAGCAGTTCTTC
13	TRBV19	TRBJ2-5	.	.	CASSRGPQETQYF	TGTGCCAGTAGTAGGGGCCCCCAAGAGACCCAGTACTTC
16	TRBV14	TRBJ1-1	.	.	CASSQGGGLSPTEAFF	TGTGCCAGCAGCCAAGGCGGTGGACTGTCACCCACTGAAGCTTTCTTT
14	TRBV7-9	TRBJ2-5	.	.	CASSPWADQETQYF	TGTGCCAGCAGCCCTTGGGCAGATCAAGAGACCCAGTACTTC
14	TRBV5-8	TRBJ1-2	TRBD1	.	CASSYRGPRSGYTF	TGTGCCAGCAGCTACAGGGGTCCAAGGAGCGGCTACACCTTC
14	TRBV7-9	TRBJ2-7	TRBD2	.	CASSMTSGGPEQYF	TGTGCCAGCAGCATGACTAGCGGGGGGCCCGAGCAGTACTTC
14	TRBV10-2	TRBJ2-5	TRBD2	.	CASREASGQETQYF	TGCGCCAGCAGGGAGGCTAGCGGCCAAGAGACCCAGTACTTC
15	TRBV7-2	TRBJ1-4	.	.	CASSLAGALEEKLFF	TGTGCCAGCAGCTTAGCGGGGGCGCTAGAAGAAAAACTGTTTTTT
17	TRBV5-6	TRBJ2-4	.	.	CASSFYPGSKPKNIQYF	TGTGCCAGCAGCTTTTATCCGGGGTCGAAGCCCAAAAACATTCAGTACTTC
13	TRBV5-4	TRBJ2-3	TRBD2	.	CASKIAGADTQYF	TGTGCCAGCAAAATAGCGGGGGCAGATACGCAGTATTTT